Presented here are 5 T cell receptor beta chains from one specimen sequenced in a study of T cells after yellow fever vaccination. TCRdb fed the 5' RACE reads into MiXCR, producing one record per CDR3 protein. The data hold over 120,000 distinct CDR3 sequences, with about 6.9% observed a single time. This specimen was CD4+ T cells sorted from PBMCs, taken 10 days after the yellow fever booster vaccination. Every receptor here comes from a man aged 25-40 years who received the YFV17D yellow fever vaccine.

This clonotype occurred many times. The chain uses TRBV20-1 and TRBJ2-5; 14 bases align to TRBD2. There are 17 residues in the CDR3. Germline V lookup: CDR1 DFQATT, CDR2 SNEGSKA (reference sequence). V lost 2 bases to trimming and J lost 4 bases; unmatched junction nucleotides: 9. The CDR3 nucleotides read TGCAGTGCTAGAATCGCCCCGGGACTAGCGGGAGCAGAGACCCAGTACTTC. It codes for CSARIAPGLAGAETQYF.

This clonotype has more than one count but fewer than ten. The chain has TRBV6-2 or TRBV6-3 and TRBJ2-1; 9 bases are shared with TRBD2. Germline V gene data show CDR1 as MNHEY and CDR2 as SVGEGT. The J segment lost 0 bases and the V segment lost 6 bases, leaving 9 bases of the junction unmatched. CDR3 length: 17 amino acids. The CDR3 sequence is CASRAGGPRSSYNEQFF. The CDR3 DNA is TGTGCCAGCAGAGCGGGAGGACCTAGGAGCTCCTACAATGAGCAGTTCTTC.

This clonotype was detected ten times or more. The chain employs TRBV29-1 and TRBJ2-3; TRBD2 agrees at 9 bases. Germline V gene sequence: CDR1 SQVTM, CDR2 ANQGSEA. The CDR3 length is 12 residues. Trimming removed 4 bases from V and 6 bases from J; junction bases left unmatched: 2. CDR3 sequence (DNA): TGCAGCGTTGCAGCGGGAGGTGATACGCAGTATTTT. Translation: CSVAAGGDTQYF.

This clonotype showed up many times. The CDR3 DNA reads as TGCAGTGCTAGCGGACCGGGAGCCAAAAACATTCAGTACTTC. Amino acids: CSASGPGAKNIQYF. The chain uses TRBV20-1 and TRBJ2-4, with D unclear. V gave up 3 bases and J gave up 0 bases, with 9 bases separating them. In germline, CDR1 is DFQATT, CDR2 SNEGSKA (reference sequence). The CDR3 has 14 amino acids.

CDR3 residues: CASSGALGGGTDTQYF. The CDR3 coding sequence is TGTGCCAGCAGCGGGGCGTTGGGGGGGGGCACAGATACGCAGTATTTT. The chain employs TRBV6-1 and TRBJ2-3; 7 bases map to TRBD2. V dropped 6 bases and J dropped 1; count of bases not matched to a gene: 10. The germline CDR1 and CDR2 sequences are MNHNS and SASEGT. This CDR3 region has 16 residues.